The next 24 T cell receptor beta chains were all read from a single sample in a study of OX40 agonist ivuxolimab in advanced cancers. Assay: immunoSEQ multiplex PCR; the TCRdb copy retains only in-frame clones and omits some. The sample contains over 70,000 clones, 70% to 90% of which appear only once. The source material was CD4+ or CD8+ T cells sorted from blood, sampled in a trial of the OX40 agonist ivuxolimab. These receptors all come from an adult with an advanced solid tumor such as melanoma, head and neck, liver or kidney cancer.

V is TRBV27 and J is TRBJ2-7; the D is unclear. CDR3 length equals 16 residues. V was trimmed by 5 bases and J by 2 bases, leaving 19 bases between them. Looked up from germline, CDR1 is MNHEY and CDR2 is SMNVEV (reference sequence). The CDR3 protein is CASSGIARAETYEQYF. The CDR3 DNA reads TGTGCCAGCAGTGGAATAGCTCGGGCTGAAACCTACGAGCAGTACTTC.

The genes are TRBV1 and TRBJ2-3; TRBD2, the table's D call, was not compared with the DNA. TRBV1 is a documented pseudogene. The CDR3 length is 18 residues. The CDR3 here is CTSSQEIGLAGVSDTQYF. DNA of the CDR3: TGCACCAGCAGCCAAGAAATTGGACTAGCGGGAGTCTCAGATACGCAGTATTTT.

The rearrangement uses TRBV4-2 and TRBJ2-3; 7 bases align to TRBD1. The CDR3 sequence is 15 residues long. CDR1 is LGHNA, CDR2 YNFKEQ, per germline. V shed 1 base and J 5 bases; nucleotides not matched to a gene: 6. The DNA of the CDR3 is TGTGCCAGCAGCCAAGGGGTAGGGGGCTTAGATACGCAGTATTTT. It specifies CASSQGVGGLDTQYF.

The chain has TRBV6-5 and TRBJ1-1; D unclear. V shed 2 bases and J shed 1 base, with 8 bases lying between them. CDR1 MNHEY and CDR2 SVGAGI come from the germline V gene. The CDR3 has 14 amino acids. The CDR3 DNA sequence: TGTGCCAGCAGTTACATTGGGAGGAACACTGAAGCTTTCTTT. Its protein product is CASSYIGRNTEAFF.

The V and J genes are TRBV9 and TRBJ2-2; TRBD1 is a possible D gene (8 bases). The CDR3 is 16 residues long. Trimming left V 4 bases short and J 6 bases short, with 19 bases between. Germline assignment: CDR1 SGDLS and CDR2 YYNGEE. The chain's CDR3 is CASSSSGGGSPGELFF. The DNA of the CDR3 is TGTGCCAGCAGCTCCTCAGGGGGCGGGAGCCCCGGGGAGCTGTTTTTT.

Here the CDR3 reads CSVGGSGKGPYEQYF. Here the CDR3 DNA reads TGCAGCGTTGGCGGTAGCGGCAAAGGGCCCTACGAGCAGTACTTC. The chain employs TRBV29-1 and TRBJ2-7; a weak D match, TRBD2 (6 bases). Germline V gene sequence: CDR1 SQVTM, CDR2 ANQGSEA. The CDR3 contains 15 residues. Deletions cut 4 bases from V and 2 bases from J, with 18 bases between.

This chain joins TRBV11-3 and TRBJ2-3, with no clear D. The CDR3 has 12 residues. Deletions cut 5 bases from V and 2 bases from J, with 5 bases between. Germline assignment: CDR1 SGHNT and CDR2 YENEEA. This CDR3 reads CASSLPTDTQYF. The CDR3 nucleotides read TGTGCCAGCAGCCTACCCACAGATACGCAGTATTTT.

V usage is TRBV7-9 and J usage is TRBJ1-4; D is perhaps TRBD1 (5 bases). The CDR3 loop spans 13 amino acids. Germline V gene lookup returns CDR1 SEHNR and CDR2 FQNEAQ (reference sequence). V was clipped by 2 bases and J by 13 bases, with 14 bases between them. The CDR3 protein is CASSLRTGESLFF. The CDR3 DNA reads TGTGCCAGCAGCTTACGAACAGGCGAGTCACTGTTTTTT.

The chain combines TRBV2 with TRBJ2-7; TRBD1 agrees at 9 bases. CDR1 SNHLY and CDR2 FYNNEI come from the germline V gene. The CDR3 extends over 12 amino acids. V was pared by 8 bases and J by 6 bases, with 5 bases of the junction left unmatched. The CDR3 region is CASGQGRGEQYF. The CDR3 bases are TGTGCCAGCGGACAGGGGCGAGGCGAGCAGTACTTC.

The chain combines TRBV6-6 with TRBJ1-2, with TRBD1 as a possible D gene (5 bases). Germline-derived CDR1 and CDR2 are MNHNY and SVGAGI (reference sequence). V was shortened by 2 bases and J by 5 bases, with 12 bases between the two germline ends. The CDR3 is 14 amino acids. The CDR3 protein is CASSYAGTPYGYTF. The CDR3 coding sequence is TGTGCCAGCAGTTACGCGGGGACGCCTTATGGCTACACCTTC.

V is TRBV19 and J is TRBJ2-7; D is undetermined. This CDR3 comprises 13 residues. V was pared by 2 bases and J by 2 bases, with 7 bases between. Germline CDR1 LNHDA, CDR2 SQIVND (reference sequence). This chain's CDR3 is CASSIRQTYEQYF. The DNA for the CDR3 is TGTGCCAGTAGTATAAGGCAAACCTACGAGCAGTACTTC.

This chain joins TRBV19 and TRBJ2-3; 7 bases align to TRBD1. Germline loops: CDR1 LNHDA, CDR2 SQIVND (reference sequence). The CDR3 is 17 residues long. V gave up 1 base and J gave up 3 bases; unmatched junction bases: 10. The chain's CDR3 is CASSIVYRQGRTDTQYF. The CDR3 region has the DNA TGTGCCAGTAGTATAGTATATCGACAGGGAAGGACAGATACGCAGTATTTT.

CDR3 in DNA: TGTGCCAGCAGTTACCTTGAGCGGGAGGAACAAGAGACCCAGTACTTC. Amino acids: CASSYLEREEQETQYF. V and J are TRBV6-6 and TRBJ2-5, with 9 bases that match TRBD2. The germline gives CDR1 MNHNY, CDR2 SVGAGI (reference sequence). This CDR3 region has 16 residues. V gave up 2 bases and J gave up 2 bases; unmatched junction bases: 6.

This chain links TRBV27 with TRBJ2-5; D might be TRBD1 (6 bases). Germline lookup yields CDR1 MNHEY and CDR2 SMNVEV (reference sequence). Between the trimmed V and J ends, which lost 5 bases and 5 bases, there was a span of 12 bases. The CDR3 extends over 13 amino acids. CDR3 amino acids: CASSQQGYETQYF. Here the CDR3 DNA reads TGTGCCAGCAGTCAACAGGGATACGAGACCCAGTACTTC.

V is TRBV29-1 and J is TRBJ2-1; 11 bases agree with TRBD2. V lost 7 bases and J lost 5; bases outside the gene matches: 7. The CDR3 contains 14 residues. Looked up from germline, CDR1 is SQVTM and CDR2 is ANQGSEA. The CDR3 region has the DNA TGCAGCGGGGCCGGGACTAGCGGAAACAATGAGCAGTTCTTC. It translates to CSGAGTSGNNEQFF.

This clone was seen once. The chain is built from TRBV10-3 and TRBJ1-2; 8 nucleotides match TRBD1. CDR1 ENHRY and CDR2 SYGVKD come from the germline V gene. V was pared by 7 bases and J by 5 bases, with 9 bases of the junction left unmatched. This CDR3 comprises 14 residues. The CDR3 loop is CAINRQGSQYGYTF. CDR3 in DNA: TGTGCCATCAATCGACAGGGGTCACAGTATGGCTACACCTTC.

V usage is TRBV6-1 and J usage is TRBJ2-2, with D perhaps matching TRBD1 (5 bases). The V and J ends lost 1 base and 0 bases respectively, with 12 bases between them. The CDR3 contains 17 residues. CDR1 is MNHNS, CDR2 SASEGT, per germline. The chain's CDR3 is CASSEGGGAANTGELFF. The CDR3 DNA follows: TGTGCCAGCAGTGAAGGTGGTGGGGCCGCGAACACCGGGGAGCTGTTTTTT.

CDR3 DNA sequence: TGCGCCAGCAGCTTCCGCGGGAGAGACAATGAGCAGTTCTTC. Protein sequence: CASSFRGRDNEQFF. The chain has TRBV5-1 and TRBJ2-1; 7 nucleotides match TRBD2. Germline V CDR1 and CDR2: SGHRS, YFSETQ. V dropped 2 bases and J dropped 5; count of bases not matched to a gene: 4. This CDR3 region has 14 residues.

This chain links TRBV19 with TRBJ1-5; D perhaps matches TRBD1 (5 bases). V dropped 2 bases and J dropped 8 bases, with 10 bases sitting between them. Looked up from germline, CDR1 is LNHDA and CDR2 is SQIVND (reference sequence). The CDR3 spans 13 residues. CDR3 sequence reads: CASSIMGGEPQHF. In DNA form, the CDR3 reads TGTGCCAGTAGTATAATGGGGGGGGAGCCCCAGCATTTT.

The J gene is TRBJ1-1, the V gene TRBV27, with D possibly TRBD1 on 5 matching bases. The CDR3 consists of 14 residues. Per germline, CDR1 MNHEY and CDR2 SMNVEV (reference sequence). V gave up 5 bases and J gave up 5 bases, with 15 bases separating them. As DNA, the CDR3 is TGTGCCAGCAGTCCCTTCCAGGGATGGACTGAAGCTTTCTTT. Protein: CASSPFQGWTEAFF.

The chain links TRBV21-1 to TRBJ1-2; TRBD1, the table's D call, lacks a check against the DNA. TRBV21-1 is listed as a pseudogene. The CDR3 consists of 16 residues. The CDR3 here is CASSKALFGTGDGYTF. CDR3 bases: TGTGCCAGCAGCAAAGCGCTTTTCGGGACAGGGGATGGCTACACCTTC.

This chain links TRBV13 with TRBJ2-7, with 10 bases fitting TRBD1. Per germline, CDR1 PRHDT and CDR2 FYEKMQ (reference sequence). V dropped 4 bases and J dropped 2; count of bases not matched to a gene: 5. This CDR3 has 15 amino acids. The CDR3 DNA is TGTGCCAGCAGCTGGGCCGGGACAGGGGCCTACGAGCAGTACTTC. Amino acids: CASSWAGTGAYEQYF.

The genes are TRBV6-5 and TRBJ2-7; TRBD1 might be the D (6 bases). Germline V gene data show CDR1 as MNHEY and CDR2 as SVGAGI. CDR3 length: 15 residues. Trimming shortened V by 3 bases and J by 0 bases, and 12 bases separated the two germline ends. CDR3 sequence (DNA): TGTGCCAGCAGTTATGCCCGGGACACCTCCTACGAGCAGTACTTC. It encodes CASSYARDTSYEQYF.

A few counts support this clone. V is TRBV27 and J is TRBJ1-2; 7 bases match TRBD1. The CDR3 has 12 amino acids. Germline assignment: CDR1 MNHEY and CDR2 SMNVEV (reference sequence). V dropped 7 bases and J dropped 6; count of bases not matched to a gene: 5. The CDR3 sequence is CASKDRVNGYTF. In nucleotides, the CDR3 is TGTGCCAGCAAAGACAGGGTAAATGGCTACACCTTC.